This section outlines one TCR delta chain sequence together with its context. This clone showed up just a few times. Which antigen it targets is not known. The protein recorded in TCRdb matches a much larger clone and deviates from this DNA's translation at residue 12, suggesting a read error; the protein here is obtained by translating the DNA. Preparation of the library involved multiplex PCR. Reads for this sample came from an Illumina MiSeq. From each sorted gammadelta T cell sample, both TCR gamma (TRG) and TCR delta (TRD) chains were sequenced. Per the source publication's procedure: Repertoire analyses included clonotype tree plots, accumulated frequency of the top 20 clonotypes, diversity index (DI) and D75 metrics. TCRdb reran clone calling on the public reads with CATT; rows sharing one DNA sequence were then combined. TCRdb, not the authors, supplied the V and J calls. Present in this sample are some 51,000 delta-chain clones, roughly 2% of which were seen just once. 24% of the sample is held by the ten biggest clonotypes.

The sample belongs to a study of γδ T cells in repeated Plasmodium falciparum infection (dated by TCRdb to the early 2020s). With regard to the full study: Malian children exposed to intense seasonal malaria transmission were enrolled in the natural-infection arm and compared with Australian children matched for age and gender. Four or five malaria-naive U.S. adults underwent four controlled human malaria infections by bites from P. falciparum NF54-infected Anopheles stephensi mosquitoes over approximately 590 days. Samples from controlled-infection subjects were taken at baseline, right before selected infections, and 21 days after each infection. The gammadelta TCR repertoires from Mali were analysed in two ways: cross-sectionally during periods with no transmission, and longitudinally across episodes of acute febrile malaria. In the study, the shaping of the human gammadelta T cell repertoire by repeated Plasmodium falciparum infection was examined using natural infection in Mali and controlled human malaria infection. What the research found in general, with its limitations: Across time and infection, the Vgamma9/Vdelta2+ TCR repertoires showed a highly stable polyclonal makeup, with many TCRgamma sequences overlapping between individuals. Compared with the repertoires of Australian children, the Vdelta2-negative gammadelta TCR repertoires of Malian children appeared more clonally expanded, less diverse and less shared. Generalizability was limited because the Malian cohort came from a small rural village made up predominantly of one ethnic group. Waves of new clonotype selection in Vdelta2-negative, largely Vdelta1+, gammadelta TCR repertoires appeared to be driven by repeated controlled infections. Analysis of inter-individual variability in gammadelta T cell responses was limited by the small size of the controlled-infection cohort.

Reading the germline V gene gives CDR1 TSWWSYY and CDR2 QGS. The CDR3 spans 23 residues, from the cysteine through the phenylalanine. Only CDR3 DNA remains: 69 bases, in frame from the first base. Compared with germline, V lacks 4 bases and J lacks 0 bases; bases without a gene match: 26. For bulk TCR repertoire analysis, Vgamma9/Vdelta2+ and Vdelta2-negative gammadelta T cell populations were isolated by flow sorting from peripheral blood mononuclear cells. The V and J segments used are TRDV1 and TRDJ1, with TRDD3 identical over 10 junction bases. TCRdb records no J gene; here it was assigned by comparing the DNA to germline. This receptor was obtained from a pool of human donors (malaria-infected and uninfected, not separated). The sequenced material came from gamma-delta T cells from blood. The CDR3 amino acid sequence is: CALGGSSCRERTWGIPDTDKLIF. The DNA is as follows: TGTGCTCTTGGGGGATCTTCTTGTAGAGAACGTACTTGGGGGATACCGGACACCGATAAACTCATCTTT.